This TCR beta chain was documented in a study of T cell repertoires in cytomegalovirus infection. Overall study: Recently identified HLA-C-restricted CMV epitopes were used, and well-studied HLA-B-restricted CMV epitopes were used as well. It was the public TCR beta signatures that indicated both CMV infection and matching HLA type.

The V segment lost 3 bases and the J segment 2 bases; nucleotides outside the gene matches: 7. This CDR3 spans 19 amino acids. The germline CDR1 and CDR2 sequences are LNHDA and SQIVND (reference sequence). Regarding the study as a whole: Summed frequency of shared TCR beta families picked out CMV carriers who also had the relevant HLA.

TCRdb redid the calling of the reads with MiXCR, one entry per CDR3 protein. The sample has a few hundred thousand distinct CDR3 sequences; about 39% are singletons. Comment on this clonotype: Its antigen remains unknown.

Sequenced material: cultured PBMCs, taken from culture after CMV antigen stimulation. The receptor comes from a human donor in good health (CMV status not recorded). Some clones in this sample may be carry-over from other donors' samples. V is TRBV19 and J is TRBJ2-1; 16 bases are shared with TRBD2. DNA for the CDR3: TGTGCCAGTAGTATTGCACCGGGACTAGCGGGAGGGCCCTACAATGAGCAGTTCTTC. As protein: CASSIAPGLAGGPYNEQFF.